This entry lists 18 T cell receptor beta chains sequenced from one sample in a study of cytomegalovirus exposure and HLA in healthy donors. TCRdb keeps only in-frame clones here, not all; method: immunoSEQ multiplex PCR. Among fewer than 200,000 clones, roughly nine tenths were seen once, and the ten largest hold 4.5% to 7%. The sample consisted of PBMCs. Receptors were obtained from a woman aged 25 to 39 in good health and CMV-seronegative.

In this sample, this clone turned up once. As DNA, the CDR3 is TGTGCCAGCACCAATGACGACCCCCCCTACGAGCAGTACTTC. Translating gives CASTNDDPPYEQYF. V usage is TRBV14 and J usage is TRBJ2-7; no reliable D call. This CDR3 comprises 14 residues. The V gene's germline CDR1 is SGHDN and CDR2 FVKESK. V was clipped by 7 bases and J by 2 bases, with 15 bases between them.

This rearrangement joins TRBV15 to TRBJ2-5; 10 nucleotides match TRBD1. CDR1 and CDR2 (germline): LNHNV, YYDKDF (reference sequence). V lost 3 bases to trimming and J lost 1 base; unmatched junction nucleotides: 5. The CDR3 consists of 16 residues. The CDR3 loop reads CATSRERQGAQETQYF. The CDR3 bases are TGTGCCACCAGCAGGGAGAGACAGGGGGCCCAAGAGACCCAGTACTTC.

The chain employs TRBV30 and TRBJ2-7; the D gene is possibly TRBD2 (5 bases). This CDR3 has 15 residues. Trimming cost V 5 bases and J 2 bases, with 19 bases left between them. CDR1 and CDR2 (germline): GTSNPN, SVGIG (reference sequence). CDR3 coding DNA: TGTGCCTGGGGGAAGGGAGTAGGGTCCGCCTACGAGCAGTACTTC. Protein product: CAWGKGVGSAYEQYF.

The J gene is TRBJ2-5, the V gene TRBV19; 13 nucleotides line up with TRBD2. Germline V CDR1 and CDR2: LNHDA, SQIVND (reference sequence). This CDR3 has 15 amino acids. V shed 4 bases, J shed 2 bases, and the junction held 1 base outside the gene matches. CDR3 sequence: CASSRGLAGQETQYF. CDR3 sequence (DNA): TGTGCCAGTAGTAGGGGACTAGCGGGACAAGAGACCCAGTACTTC.

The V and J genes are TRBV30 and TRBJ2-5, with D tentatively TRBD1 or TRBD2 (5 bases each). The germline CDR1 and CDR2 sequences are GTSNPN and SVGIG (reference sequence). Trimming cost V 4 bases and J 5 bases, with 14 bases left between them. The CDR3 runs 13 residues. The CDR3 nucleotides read TGTGCCTGGAATAGGGACGCCGGGGAGACCCAGTACTTC. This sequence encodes CAWNRDAGETQYF.

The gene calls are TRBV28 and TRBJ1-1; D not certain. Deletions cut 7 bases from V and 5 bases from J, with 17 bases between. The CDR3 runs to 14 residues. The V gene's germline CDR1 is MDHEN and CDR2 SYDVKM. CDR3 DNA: TGTGCCAGCACCGCTGTGGGCGCGGGAACTGAAGCTTTCTTT. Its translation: CASTAVGAGTEAFF. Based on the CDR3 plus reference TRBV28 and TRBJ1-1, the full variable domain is DVKVTQSSRYLVKRTGEKVFLECVQDMDHENMFWYRQDPGLGLRLIYFSYDVKMKEKGDIPEGYSVSREKKERFSLILESASTNQTSMYLCASTAVGAGTEAFFGQGTRLTVV.

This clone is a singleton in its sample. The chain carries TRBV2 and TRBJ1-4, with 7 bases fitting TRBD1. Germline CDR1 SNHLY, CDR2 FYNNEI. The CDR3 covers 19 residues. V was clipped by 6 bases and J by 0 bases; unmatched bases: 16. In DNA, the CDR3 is TGTGCCAGCAGGGTGGGACAGCGTAATTCCCTAGCAACTAATGAAAAACTGTTTTTT. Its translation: CASRVGQRNSLATNEKLFF.

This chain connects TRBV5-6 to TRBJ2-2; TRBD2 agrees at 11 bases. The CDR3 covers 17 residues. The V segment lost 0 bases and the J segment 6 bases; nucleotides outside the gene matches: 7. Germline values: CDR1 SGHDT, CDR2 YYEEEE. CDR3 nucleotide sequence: TGTGCCAGCAGCTTGGAACTAGCGGGAGCTGCGGCCGGGGAGCTGTTTTTT. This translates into CASSLELAGAAAGELFF.

The CDR3 DNA reads as TGCGCCAGCAGCCAAGATCTGGCGGGAGGGCCCTACAATGAGCAGTTCTTC. This gives the protein CASSQDLAGGPYNEQFF. The J gene is TRBJ2-1, the V gene TRBV4-3; 9 bases align to TRBD2. Germline CDR1 is LGHNA and CDR2 is YSLEER. The V gene end was trimmed by 0 bases and the J gene end by 2 bases; junction bases not matched to a gene: 5. The CDR3 contains 17 residues.

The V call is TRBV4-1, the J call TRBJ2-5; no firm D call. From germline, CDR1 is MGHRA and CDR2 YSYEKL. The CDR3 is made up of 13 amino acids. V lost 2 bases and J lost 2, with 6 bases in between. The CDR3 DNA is TGCGCCAGCAGCCAATTGGGTCAAGAGACCCAGTACTTC. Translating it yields CASSQLGQETQYF.

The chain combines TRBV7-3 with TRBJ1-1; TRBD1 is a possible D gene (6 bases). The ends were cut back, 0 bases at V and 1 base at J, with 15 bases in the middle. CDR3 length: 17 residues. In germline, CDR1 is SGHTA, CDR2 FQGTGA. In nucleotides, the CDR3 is TGTGCCAGCAGCTTAACCACAGGGCCCCGACCGAACACTGAAGCTTTCTTT. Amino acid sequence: CASSLTTGPRPNTEAFF.

This CDR3 is CASSHLPRDRYEQYF. The CDR3 DNA sequence: TGCGCCAGCAGCCACCTACCGAGAGATAGATACGAGCAGTACTTC. The chain couples TRBV4-1 to TRBJ2-7; unclear D gene. Trimming took off 3 bases at V and 4 bases at J, with 16 bases between the two ends. The CDR3 covers 15 residues. Germline V gives CDR1 MGHRA, CDR2 YSYEKL.

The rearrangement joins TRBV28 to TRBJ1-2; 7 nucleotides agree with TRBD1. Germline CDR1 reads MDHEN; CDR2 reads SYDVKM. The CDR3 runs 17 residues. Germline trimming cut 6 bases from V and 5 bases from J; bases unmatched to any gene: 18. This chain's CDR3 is CASSLIQTGLAQYGYTF. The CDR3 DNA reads TGTGCCAGCAGCCTAATCCAGACAGGGTTGGCCCAATATGGCTACACCTTC.

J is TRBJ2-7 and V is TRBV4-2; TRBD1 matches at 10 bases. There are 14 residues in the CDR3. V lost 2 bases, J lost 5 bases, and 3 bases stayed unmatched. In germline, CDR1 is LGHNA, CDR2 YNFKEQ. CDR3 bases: TGTGCCAGCAGCCAAACCGGGACAGGGGACGAGCAGTACTTC. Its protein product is CASSQTGTGDEQYF.

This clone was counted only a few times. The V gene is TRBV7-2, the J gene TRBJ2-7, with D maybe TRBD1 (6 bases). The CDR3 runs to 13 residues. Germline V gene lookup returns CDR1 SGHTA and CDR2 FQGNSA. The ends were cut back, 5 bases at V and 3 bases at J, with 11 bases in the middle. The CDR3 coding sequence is TGTGCCAGCAGCCCGACAGGTCGCTACGAGCAGTACTTC. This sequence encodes CASSPTGRYEQYF.

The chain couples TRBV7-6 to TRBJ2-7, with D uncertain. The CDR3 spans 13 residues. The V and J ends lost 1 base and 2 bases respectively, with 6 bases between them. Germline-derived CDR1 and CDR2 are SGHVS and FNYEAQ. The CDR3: CASSLGSAYEQYF. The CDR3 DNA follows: TGTGCCAGCAGCTTAGGCAGCGCCTACGAGCAGTACTTC.

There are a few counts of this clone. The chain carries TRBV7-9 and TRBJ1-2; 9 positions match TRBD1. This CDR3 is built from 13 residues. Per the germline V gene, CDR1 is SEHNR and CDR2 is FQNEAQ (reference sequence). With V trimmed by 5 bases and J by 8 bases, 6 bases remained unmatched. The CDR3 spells CASSRDRDLGYTF. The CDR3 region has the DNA TGTGCCAGCAGCCGGGACAGGGACCTCGGCTACACCTTC.

DNA for the CDR3: TGCGCCAGCAGCTTGGTAGGGAATGTACTTGATGGCTACACCTTC. Translation: CASSLVGNVLDGYTF. The V gene is TRBV5-1, the J gene TRBJ1-2, with D unclear. The germline CDR1 and CDR2 sequences are SGHRS and YFSETQ. The V and J ends lost 0 bases and 6 bases respectively, with 15 bases between them. The CDR3 contains 15 residues.